This T cell receptor beta chain derives from a study of T cell responses to AZD1222 COVID-19 vaccine. A word on this clone: Its specificity is unknown.

Produced via immunoSEQ multiplex PCR; TCRdb's table is partial and in-frame only. The sample holds about 92,000 clones, around 90% seen once. Overall study findings and caveats: No repertoire was sampled before or during the peak T cell response, only after it. Mostly white British, mostly female donors; authors suggested clonal diversity may be underestimated.

This clonotype was obtained from an adult in good health. The sequencing here drew on peripheral blood, taken on day 0 of AZD1222 vaccination.

The CDR3 DNA sequence: TGTGCCAGCTCCCCGGTCGGCAGGCAAGGCAATGAGCAGTTCTTC. It translates to CASSPVGRQGNEQFF. V is TRBV7-9 and J is TRBJ2-1; D call uncertain. The germline V gene has CDR1 SEHNR and CDR2 FQNEAQ (reference sequence). V lost 8 bases, J lost 6 bases, and 20 bases lay in between. CDR3 length: 15 residues.